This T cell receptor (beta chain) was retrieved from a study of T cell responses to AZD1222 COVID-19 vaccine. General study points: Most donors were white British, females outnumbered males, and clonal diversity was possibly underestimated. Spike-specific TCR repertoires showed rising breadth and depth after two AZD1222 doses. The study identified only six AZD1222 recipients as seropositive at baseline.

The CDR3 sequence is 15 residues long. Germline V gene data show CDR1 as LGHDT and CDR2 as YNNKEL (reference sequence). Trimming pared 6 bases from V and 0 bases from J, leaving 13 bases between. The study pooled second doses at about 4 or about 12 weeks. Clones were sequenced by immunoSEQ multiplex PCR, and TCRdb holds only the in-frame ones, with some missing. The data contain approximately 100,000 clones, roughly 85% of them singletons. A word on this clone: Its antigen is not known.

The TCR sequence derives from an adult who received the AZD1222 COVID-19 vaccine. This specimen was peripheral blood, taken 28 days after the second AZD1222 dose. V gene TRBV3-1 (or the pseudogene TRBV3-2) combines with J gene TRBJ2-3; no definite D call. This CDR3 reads CASSPVLASTDTQYF. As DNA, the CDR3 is TGTGCCAGCAGTCCCGTACTCGCTAGCACAGATACGCAGTATTTT.